Listed below are T cell receptor beta chains from one sample, sequenced in a study of cytomegalovirus exposure and HLA in healthy donors. Libraries were prepared by immunoSEQ multiplex PCR; TCRdb keeps only in-frame clonotypes and omits some of them. In the table there are 150,000 to 200,000 clones, about 80% of which are singletons. The source material was PBMCs. The receptors originated from a man aged 60 to 75 in good health and CMV-seronegative. Each CDR3 is given with its conserved first and last residue. Each record gives: J gene, clone size, V gene, D gene, CDR3 DNA, CDR3 protein. A D gene is named only where the DNA matches it firmly. Size is omitted from some rows. Given values are once, few, many or a class for expanded clones.

J: TRBJ2-7; size: .; V: TRBV5-1; D: TRBD2; DNA: TGCGCCAGCAGCTTGGGGGTAGCGGGAGGGCCTGAGGGCGAGCAGTACTTC; CDR3: CASSLGVAGGPEGEQYF
J: TRBJ2-3; size: .; V: TRBV30; D: TRBD2; DNA: TGTGCCTGGAACTTAGTAGGACTAGCTACGCAGTATTTT; CDR3: CAWNLVGLATQYF
J: TRBJ1-6; size: .; V: TRBV5-6; D: TRBD1; DNA: TGTGCCAGCAGCTCCCCACCAGGGGGCTCTCGGAATTCACCCCTCAACTTT; CDR3: CASSSPPGGSRNSPLNF
J: TRBJ2-5; size: .; V: TRBV18; D: TRBD1; DNA: TGTGCCAGCTCACCACGACAGGGAAGAGAGACCCAGTACTTC; CDR3: CASSPRQGRETQYF
J: TRBJ2-1; size: .; V: TRBV6-4; D: TRBD2; DNA: TGTGCCAGCAGTGACTCGTCGCTAGCGGGGGGGAATGAGCAGTTCTTC; CDR3: CASSDSSLAGGNEQFF
J: TRBJ2-3; size: .; V: TRBV9; D: .; DNA: TGTGCCAGCAGCGTAATGCAGGGATCAGATACGCAGTATTTT; CDR3: CASSVMQGSDTQYF
J: TRBJ1-1; size: few; V: TRBV18; D: .; DNA: TGTGCCAGCTCCAATCAGGGCGGTTCGAACACTGAAGCTTTCTTT; CDR3: CASSNQGGSNTEAFF
J: TRBJ2-7; size: .; V: TRBV19; D: .; DNA: TGTGCCACCTCCCGGGACAACTACGAGCAGTACTTC; CDR3: CATSRDNYEQYF
J: TRBJ1-2; size: .; V: TRBV5-8; D: TRBD1; DNA: TGTGCCAGCAGCCGTTGGAGGGGGCCAGCCTTAGGCGGCTACACCTTC; CDR3: CASSRWRGPALGGYTF
J: TRBJ2-7; size: .; V: TRBV4-1; D: .; DNA: TGCGCCAGCAGCCAAGGTCTCGGCGCGGGCGCCTACGAGCAGTACTTC; CDR3: CASSQGLGAGAYEQYF
J: TRBJ1-3; size: few; V: TRBV10-3; D: .; DNA: TGTGCCACCACAGACTCTGGAAACACCATATATTTT; CDR3: CATTDSGNTIYF
J: TRBJ2-3; size: .; V: TRBV7-6; D: .; DNA: TGTGCCAGCAGCTTAGACTACACAGATACGCAGTATTTT; CDR3: CASSLDYTDTQYF
J: TRBJ1-4; size: .; V: TRBV30; D: TRBD1; DNA: TGTGCCTGGAGTGCAGGGGGTCTTAATGAAAAACTGTTTTTT; CDR3: CAWSAGGLNEKLFF
J: TRBJ2-3; size: few; V: TRBV28; D: TRBD2; DNA: TGTGCCAGCAGTCTAGCGGGAGGGCCTGGGGATACGCAGTATTTT; CDR3: CASSLAGGPGDTQYF
J: TRBJ1-5; size: few; V: TRBV5-6; D: TRBD1; DNA: TGTGCCAGCAGCGCAGGGGACAGGTATAATCAGCCCCAGCATTTT; CDR3: CASSAGDRYNQPQHF
J: TRBJ2-1; size: few; V: TRBV27; D: TRBD2; DNA: TGTGCCAGCAGGTCGGGACTAGCGGGAAATGAGCAGTTCTTC; CDR3: CASRSGLAGNEQFF
J: TRBJ2-1; size: once; V: TRBV29-1; D: TRBD1; DNA: TGCAGCGTCGAACAGGGGATGAGCTCCTACAATGAGCAGTTCTTC; CDR3: CSVEQGMSSYNEQFF
J: TRBJ1-6; size: .; V: TRBV19; D: TRBD1; DNA: TGTGCCAGTAGTCCCTCGACAGGGTTTAGGGGGACCCTCCACTTT; CDR3: CASSPSTGFRGTLHF
J: TRBJ2-3; size: .; V: TRBV7-2; D: .; DNA: TGTGCCAGCAGCTCCCGGTCGTACACAGATACGCAGTATTTT; CDR3: CASSSRSYTDTQYF
J: TRBJ2-4; size: .; V: TRBV19; D: TRBD1; DNA: TGTGCCAGTAGCCTGACAGGGGATGGTGACATTCAGTACTTC; CDR3: CASSLTGDGDIQYF
J: TRBJ2-2; size: .; V: TRBV10-1; D: .; DNA: TGCGCCAGCAGTGAGGCGGTGACCGGGGAGCTGTTTTTT; CDR3: CASSEAVTGELFF
J: TRBJ2-5; size: once; V: TRBV10-3; D: .; DNA: TGTGCCATCAGTGGGCGGGGCCAAGAGACCCAGTACTTC; CDR3: CAISGRGQETQYF
J: TRBJ2-1; size: .; V: TRBV5-1; D: TRBD1; DNA: TGCGCCAGCAGCGTATTAAACAGGGGGGTGAAGTTCTTC; CDR3: CASSVLNRGVKFF
J: TRBJ2-7; size: .; V: TRBV28; D: .; DNA: TGTGCCAGCAGTTTACCTCCACTCTACGAGCAGTACTTC; CDR3: CASSLPPLYEQYF
J: TRBJ2-1; size: .; V: TRBV2; D: TRBD1; DNA: TGTGCCAGCAGCTCTAGGGACAGCCCGACCTACAATGAGCAGTTCTTC; CDR3: CASSSRDSPTYNEQFF
J: TRBJ1-5; size: .; V: TRBV6-5; D: TRBD1; DNA: TGTGCCACCCAGACAGGGGGTAGCAATCAGCCCCAGCATTTT; CDR3: CATQTGGSNQPQHF
J: TRBJ2-7; size: .; V: TRBV6-6; D: .; DNA: TGTGCCAGCAGTTACGCCGCCTACGAGCAGTACTTC; CDR3: CASSYAAYEQYF
J: TRBJ2-2; size: .; V: TRBV7-8; D: .; DNA: TGTGCCAGCAGCTTAGGCCGCCTAGTTACGAACACCGGGGAGCTGTTTTTT; CDR3: CASSLGRLVTNTGELFF
J: TRBJ2-7; size: .; V: TRBV11-2; D: TRBD2; DNA: TGTGCCAGCAGCCCCCTCGGACTAGCGGGGCGCTACGAGCAGTACTTC; CDR3: CASSPLGLAGRYEQYF
J: TRBJ1-2; size: .; V: TRBV6-1; D: .; DNA: TGTGCCAGCAGTGAAGCGGCAGTAGCCTATGGCTACACCTTC; CDR3: CASSEAAVAYGYTF
J: TRBJ2-3; size: .; V: TRBV2; D: TRBD2; DNA: TGTGCCAGCAGTTTTGAAACTAGCGGGAGAGGGACAGATACGCAGTATTTT; CDR3: CASSFETSGRGTDTQYF
J: TRBJ2-1; size: .; V: TRBV5-1; D: TRBD2; DNA: TGCGCCAGCAGCTCGGGACTAGCGGGGCATTTGGACAATGAGCAGTTCTTC; CDR3: CASSSGLAGHLDNEQFF
J: TRBJ1-1; size: .; V: TRBV5-4; D: .; DNA: TGTGCCAGCAGCCTTCCCGGGAACCTGAACACTGAAGCTTTCTTT; CDR3: CASSLPGNLNTEAFF
J: TRBJ1-5; size: .; V: TRBV4-1; D: TRBD1; DNA: TGCGCCAGCAGCCAAGTGACAGGGAATCAGCCCCAGCATTTT; CDR3: CASSQVTGNQPQHF
J: TRBJ1-1; size: few; V: TRBV4-1; D: TRBD1; DNA: TGCGCCAGCAGCCAGGCCGCCTCCGGGACAGGGAAAGGAACTGAAGCTTTCTTT; CDR3: CASSQAASGTGKGTEAFF
J: TRBJ1-1; size: .; V: TRBV19; D: .; DNA: TGTGCCAGTAGTATTGGACAGAACACTGAAGCTTTCTTT; CDR3: CASSIGQNTEAFF
J: TRBJ1-2; size: few; V: TRBV7-9; D: .; DNA: TGTGCCAGCAGCTTAGAGGGGCATCGCAGGGGTGGCTACACCTTC; CDR3: CASSLEGHRRGGYTF
J: TRBJ2-1; size: .; V: TRBV30; D: .; DNA: TGTGCCTGGAGTCAAGGACGGGGAGGGGGTGAGCAGTTCTTC; CDR3: CAWSQGRGGGEQFF
J: TRBJ1-6; size: once; V: TRBV5-1; D: TRBD1; DNA: TGCGCCAGCAGCTTGCGGCCGACAGGGCGGGATTCACCCCTCCACTTT; CDR3: CASSLRPTGRDSPLHF
J: TRBJ2-5; size: .; V: TRBV6-5; D: .; DNA: TGTGCCAGCAGTTACTCACGGGGGGCGGGAGAGACCCAGTACTTC; CDR3: CASSYSRGAGETQYF
J: TRBJ1-6; size: .; V: TRBV18; D: .; DNA: TGTGCCAGCTCCCAGGGTATAGGGGATAATTCACCCCTCCACTTT; CDR3: CASSQGIGDNSPLHF
J: TRBJ2-7; size: few; V: TRBV30; D: TRBD2; DNA: TGTGCCTGGAGTGTAGGGCTAGCGGGTACCTACGAGCAGTACTTC; CDR3: CAWSVGLAGTYEQYF
J: TRBJ2-5; size: .; V: TRBV7-8; D: TRBD2; DNA: TGTGCCAGCAGCCCGTCGTGGCTAGCGGAAGAGACCCAGTACTTC; CDR3: CASSPSWLAEETQYF
J: TRBJ2-3; size: .; V: TRBV29-1; D: TRBD1; DNA: TGCAGCGTAACCACCCACCTTGGAGACAGGGGCACAGATACGCAGTATTTT; CDR3: CSVTTHLGDRGTDTQYF